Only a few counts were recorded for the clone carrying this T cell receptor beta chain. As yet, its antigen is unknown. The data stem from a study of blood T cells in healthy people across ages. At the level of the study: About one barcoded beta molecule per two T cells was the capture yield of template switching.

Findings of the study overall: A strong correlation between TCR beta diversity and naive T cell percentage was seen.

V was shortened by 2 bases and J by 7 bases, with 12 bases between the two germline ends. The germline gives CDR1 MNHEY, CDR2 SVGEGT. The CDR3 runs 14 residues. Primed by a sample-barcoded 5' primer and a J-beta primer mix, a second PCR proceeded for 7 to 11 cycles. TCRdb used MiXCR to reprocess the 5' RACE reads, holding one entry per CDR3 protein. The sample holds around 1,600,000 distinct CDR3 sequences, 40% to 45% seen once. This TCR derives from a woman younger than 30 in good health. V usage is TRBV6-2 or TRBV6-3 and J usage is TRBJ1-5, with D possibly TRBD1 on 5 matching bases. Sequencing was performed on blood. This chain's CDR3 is CASSYQGLRQPQHF. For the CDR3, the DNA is TGTGCCAGCAGTTACCAGGGACTGAGGCAGCCCCAGCATTTT.